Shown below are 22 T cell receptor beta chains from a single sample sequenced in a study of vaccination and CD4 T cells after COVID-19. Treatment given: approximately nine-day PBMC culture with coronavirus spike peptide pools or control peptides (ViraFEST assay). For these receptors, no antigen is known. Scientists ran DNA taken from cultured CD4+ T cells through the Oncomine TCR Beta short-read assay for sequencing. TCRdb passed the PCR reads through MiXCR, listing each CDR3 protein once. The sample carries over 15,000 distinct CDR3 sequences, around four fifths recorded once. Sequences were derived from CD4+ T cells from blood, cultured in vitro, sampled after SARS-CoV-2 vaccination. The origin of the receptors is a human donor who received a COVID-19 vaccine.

CDR3 bases: TGTGCCAGCAGCTTACAACAGGGGTATTACACCGGGGAGCTGTTTTTT. Its protein is CASSLQQGYYTGELFF. The chain recombines TRBV7-6 with TRBJ2-2, with 7 positions matching TRBD1. Germline CDR1 and CDR2: SGHVS and FNYEAQ. The CDR3 is 16 amino acids. J lost 3 bases, V lost 2 bases, and 6 bases had no gene match. The full variable domain, its missing parts supplied by reference TRBV7-6 and TRBJ2-2, is GAGVSQSPRYKVTKRGQDVALRCDPISGHVSLYWYRQALGQGPEFLTYFNYEAQQDKSGLPNDRFSAERPEGSISTLTIQRTEQRDSAMYRCASSLQQGYYTGELFFGEGSRLTVL.

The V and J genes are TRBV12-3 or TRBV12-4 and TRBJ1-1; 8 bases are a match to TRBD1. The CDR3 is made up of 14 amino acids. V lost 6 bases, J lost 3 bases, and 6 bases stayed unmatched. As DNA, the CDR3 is TGTGCCAGCAGGACAGGGGAACTTGACACTGAAGCTTTCTTT. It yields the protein CASRTGELDTEAFF.

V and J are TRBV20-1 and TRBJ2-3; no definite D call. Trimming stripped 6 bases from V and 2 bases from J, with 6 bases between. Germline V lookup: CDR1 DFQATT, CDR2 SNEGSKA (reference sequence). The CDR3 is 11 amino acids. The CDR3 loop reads CSALITDTQYF. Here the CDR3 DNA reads TGCAGTGCCCTCATCACAGATACGCAGTATTTT.

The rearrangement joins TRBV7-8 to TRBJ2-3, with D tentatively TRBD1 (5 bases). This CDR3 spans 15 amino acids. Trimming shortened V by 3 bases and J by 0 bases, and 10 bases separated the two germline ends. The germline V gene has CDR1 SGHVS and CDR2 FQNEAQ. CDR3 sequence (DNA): TGTGCCAGCAGCTTTAGACAGACTAGCACAGATACGCAGTATTTT. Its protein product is CASSFRQTSTDTQYF.

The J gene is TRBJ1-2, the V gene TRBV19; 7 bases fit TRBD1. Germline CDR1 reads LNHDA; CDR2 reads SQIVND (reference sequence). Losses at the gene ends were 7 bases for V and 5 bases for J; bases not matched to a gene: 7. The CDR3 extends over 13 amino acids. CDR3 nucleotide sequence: TGTGCCAGTACCAGGGGGGCGGAGTATGGCTACACCTTC. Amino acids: CASTRGAEYGYTF.

CDR3 in amino acids: CAISSSRTGIGYNSPLHF. CDR3 DNA: TGTGCCATCAGCAGCAGTAGGACAGGGATCGGGTATAATTCACCCCTCCACTTT. The gene calls are TRBV10-3 and TRBJ1-6; 8 bases line up with TRBD1. Trimming took 6 bases from V and 4 from J; bases not matched to a gene: 14. The CDR3 runs to 18 residues. Germline CDR1 and CDR2: ENHRY and SYGVKD.

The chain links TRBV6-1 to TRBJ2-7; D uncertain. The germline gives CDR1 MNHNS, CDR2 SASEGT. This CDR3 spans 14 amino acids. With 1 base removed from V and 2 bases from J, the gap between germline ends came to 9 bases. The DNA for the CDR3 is TGTGCCAGCAGTGAAGAGGGCCCCACCTACGAGCAGTACTTC. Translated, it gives CASSEEGPTYEQYF.

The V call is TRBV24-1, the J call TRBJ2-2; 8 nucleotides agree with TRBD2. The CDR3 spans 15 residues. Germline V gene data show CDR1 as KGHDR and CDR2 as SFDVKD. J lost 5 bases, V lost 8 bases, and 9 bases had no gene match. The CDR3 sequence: CATKSGGARTGELFF. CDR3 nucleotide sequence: TGTGCCACCAAGTCCGGGGGGGCCCGAACCGGGGAGCTGTTTTTT.

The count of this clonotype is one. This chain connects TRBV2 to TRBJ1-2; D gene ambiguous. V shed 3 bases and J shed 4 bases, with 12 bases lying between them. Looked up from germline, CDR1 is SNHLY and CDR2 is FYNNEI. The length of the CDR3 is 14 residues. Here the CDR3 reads CASSDLGRLYGYTF. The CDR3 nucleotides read TGTGCCAGCAGTGATTTGGGCAGGCTCTATGGCTACACCTTC.

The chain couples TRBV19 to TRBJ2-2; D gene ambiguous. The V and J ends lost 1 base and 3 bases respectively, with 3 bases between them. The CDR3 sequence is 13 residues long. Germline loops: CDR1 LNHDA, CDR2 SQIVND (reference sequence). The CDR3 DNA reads TGTGCCAGTAGTATAGTGGACACCGGGGAGCTGTTTTTT. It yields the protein CASSIVDTGELFF. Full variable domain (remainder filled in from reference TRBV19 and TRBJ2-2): DGGITQSPKYLFRKEGQNVTLSCEQNLNHDAMYWYRQDPGQGLRLIYYSQIVNDFQKGDIAEGYSVSREKKESFPLTVTSAQKNPTAFYLCASSIVDTGELFFGEGSRLTVL.

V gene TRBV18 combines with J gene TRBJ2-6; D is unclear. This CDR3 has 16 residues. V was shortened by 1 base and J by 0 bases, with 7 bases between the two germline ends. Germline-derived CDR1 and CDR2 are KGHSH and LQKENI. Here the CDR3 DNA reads TGTGCCAGCTCACCACTTTGGAACTCTGGGGCCAACGTCCTGACTTTC. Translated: CASSPLWNSGANVLTF.

Here the CDR3 reads CASASQGMRGYTF. In DNA form, the CDR3 reads TGTGCCTCCGCCAGTCAGGGGATGAGGGGCTACACCTTC. The chain links TRBV30 to TRBJ1-2; a weak D match, TRBD1 (6 bases). With 7 bases removed from V and 8 bases from J, the gap between germline ends came to 20 bases. Per the germline V gene, CDR1 is GTSNPN and CDR2 is SVGIG (reference sequence). The CDR3 consists of 13 residues.

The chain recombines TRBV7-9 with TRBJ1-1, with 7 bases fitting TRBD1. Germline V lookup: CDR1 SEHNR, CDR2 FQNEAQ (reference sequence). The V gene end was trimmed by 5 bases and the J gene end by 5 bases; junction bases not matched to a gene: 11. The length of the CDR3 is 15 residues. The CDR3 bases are TGTGCCAGCAGCCATGATAACAGGGGAGGGACTGAAGCTTTCTTT. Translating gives CASSHDNRGGTEAFF.

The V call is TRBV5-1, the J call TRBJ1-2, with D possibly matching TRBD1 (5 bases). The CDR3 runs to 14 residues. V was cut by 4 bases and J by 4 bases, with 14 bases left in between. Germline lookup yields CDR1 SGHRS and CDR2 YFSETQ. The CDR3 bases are TGCGCCAGCAGCGAGGGACGGACGCTCTATGGCTACACCTTC. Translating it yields CASSEGRTLYGYTF.

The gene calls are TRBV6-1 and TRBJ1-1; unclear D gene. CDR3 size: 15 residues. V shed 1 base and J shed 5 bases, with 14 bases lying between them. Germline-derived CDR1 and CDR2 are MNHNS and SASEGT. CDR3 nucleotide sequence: TGTGCCAGCAGTGAAGGGTGGCAGAGGAAAACTGAAGCTTTCTTT. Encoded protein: CASSEGWQRKTEAFF.

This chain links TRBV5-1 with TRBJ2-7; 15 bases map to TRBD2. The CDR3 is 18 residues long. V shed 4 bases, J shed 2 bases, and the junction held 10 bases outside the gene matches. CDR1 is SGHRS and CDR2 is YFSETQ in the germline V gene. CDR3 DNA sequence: TGCGCCAGCAGCCTACGGACTAGCGGGGGGGCTGGAACCTACGAGCAGTACTTC. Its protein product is CASSLRTSGGAGTYEQYF. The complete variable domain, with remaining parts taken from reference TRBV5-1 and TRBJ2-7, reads KAGVTQTPRYLIKTRGQQVTLSCSPISGHRSVSWYQQTPGQGLQFLFEYFSETQRNKGNFPGRFSGRQFSNSRSEMNVSTLELGDSALYLCASSLRTSGGAGTYEQYFGPGTRLTVT.

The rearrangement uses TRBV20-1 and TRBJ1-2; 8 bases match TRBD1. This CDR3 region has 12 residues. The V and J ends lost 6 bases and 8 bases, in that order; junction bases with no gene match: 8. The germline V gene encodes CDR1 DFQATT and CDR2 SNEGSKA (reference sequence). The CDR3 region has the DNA TGCAGTGCCGCCAGGGGGCGGGGAGGCTACACCTTC. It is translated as CSAARGRGGYTF.

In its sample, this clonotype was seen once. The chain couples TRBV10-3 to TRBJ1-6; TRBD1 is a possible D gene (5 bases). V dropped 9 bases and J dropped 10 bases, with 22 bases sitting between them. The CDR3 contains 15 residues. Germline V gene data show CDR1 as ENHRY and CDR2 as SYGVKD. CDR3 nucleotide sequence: TGTGCCATAAGGGGTTTCGAACAGCTCAACTCACCCCTCCACTTT. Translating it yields CAIRGFEQLNSPLHF.

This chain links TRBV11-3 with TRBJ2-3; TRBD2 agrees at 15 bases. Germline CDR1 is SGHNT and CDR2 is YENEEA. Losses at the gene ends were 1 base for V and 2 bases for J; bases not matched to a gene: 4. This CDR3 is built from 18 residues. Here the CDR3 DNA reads TGTGCCAGCAGCTTAGCGGGACTAGCGGGGGGCCTCACAGATACGCAGTATTTT. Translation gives CASSLAGLAGGLTDTQYF.

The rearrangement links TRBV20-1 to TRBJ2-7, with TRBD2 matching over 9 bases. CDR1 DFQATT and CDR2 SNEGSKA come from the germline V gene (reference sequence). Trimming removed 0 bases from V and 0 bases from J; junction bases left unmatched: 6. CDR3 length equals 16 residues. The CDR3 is CSARDHGLANSYEQYF. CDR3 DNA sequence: TGCAGTGCTAGAGATCATGGACTAGCGAACTCCTACGAGCAGTACTTC.

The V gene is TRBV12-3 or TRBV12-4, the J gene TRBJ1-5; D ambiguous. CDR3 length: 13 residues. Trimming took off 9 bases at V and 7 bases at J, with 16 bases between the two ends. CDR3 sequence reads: CASGSNTRQPQHF. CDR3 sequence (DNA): TGTGCCAGTGGATCGAACACACGACAGCCCCAGCATTTT.

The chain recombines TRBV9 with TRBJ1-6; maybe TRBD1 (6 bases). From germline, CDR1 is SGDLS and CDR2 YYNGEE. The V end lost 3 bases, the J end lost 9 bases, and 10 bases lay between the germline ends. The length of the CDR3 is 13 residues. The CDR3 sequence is CASSARQVSPLHF. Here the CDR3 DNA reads TGTGCCAGCAGCGCCCGACAGGTTTCACCCCTCCACTTT.